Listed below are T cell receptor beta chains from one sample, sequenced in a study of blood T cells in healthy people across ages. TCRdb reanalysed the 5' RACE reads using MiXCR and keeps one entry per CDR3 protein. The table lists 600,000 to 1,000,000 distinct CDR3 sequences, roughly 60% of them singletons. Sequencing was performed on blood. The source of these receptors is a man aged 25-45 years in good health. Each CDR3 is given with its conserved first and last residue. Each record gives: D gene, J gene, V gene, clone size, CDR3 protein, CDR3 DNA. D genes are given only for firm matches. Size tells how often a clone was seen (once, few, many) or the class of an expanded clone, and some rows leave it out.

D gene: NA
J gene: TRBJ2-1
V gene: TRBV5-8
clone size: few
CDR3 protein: CASSFMVSYNEQFF
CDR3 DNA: TGTGCCAGCAGCTTTATGGTCTCCTACAATGAGCAGTTCTTC

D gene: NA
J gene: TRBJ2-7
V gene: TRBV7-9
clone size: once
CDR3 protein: CASSLYQDEQYF
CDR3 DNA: TGTGCCAGCAGCCTTTACCAGGACGAGCAGTACTTC

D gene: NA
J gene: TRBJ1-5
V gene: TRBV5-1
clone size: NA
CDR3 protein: CASRYDGNSNQPQHF
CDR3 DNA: TGCGCCAGCAGATATGACGGTAATAGCAATCAGCCCCAGCATTTT

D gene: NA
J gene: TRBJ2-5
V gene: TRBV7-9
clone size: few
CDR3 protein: CASSFRQQETQYF
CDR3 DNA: TGTGCCAGCAGCTTTCGACAGCAAGAGACCCAGTACTTC

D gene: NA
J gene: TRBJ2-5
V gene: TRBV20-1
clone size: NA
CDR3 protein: CSAIGIQETQYF
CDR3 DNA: TGCAGTGCCATCGGGATACAAGAGACCCAGTACTTC

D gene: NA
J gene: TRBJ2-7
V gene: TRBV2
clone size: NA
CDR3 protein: CASSERFGGYEQYF
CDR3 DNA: TGTGCCAGCAGTGAACGGTTTGGTGGCTACGAGCAGTACTTC

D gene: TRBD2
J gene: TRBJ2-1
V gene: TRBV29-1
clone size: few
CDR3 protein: CSGTSGSYNEQFF
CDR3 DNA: TGCAGCGGTACTAGCGGGAGTTACAATGAGCAGTTCTTC

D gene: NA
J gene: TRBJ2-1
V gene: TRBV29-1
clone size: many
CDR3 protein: CSVRLSGTEQFF
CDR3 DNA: TGCAGCGTTAGGTTATCGGGAACGGAGCAGTTCTTC

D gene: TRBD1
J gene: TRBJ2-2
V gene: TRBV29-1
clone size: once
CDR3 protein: CSVELAQGTGELFF
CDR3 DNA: TGCAGCGTTGAACTTGCACAGGGGACCGGGGAGCTGTTTTTT

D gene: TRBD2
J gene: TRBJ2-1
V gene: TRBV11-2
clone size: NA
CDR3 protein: CASSSWGTSGANEQFF
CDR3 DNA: TGTGCCAGCAGCTCATGGGGGACTAGCGGGGCTAATGAGCAGTTCTTC

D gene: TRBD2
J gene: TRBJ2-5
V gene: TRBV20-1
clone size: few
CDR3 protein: CSASERGTQETQYF
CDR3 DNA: TGCAGTGCTTCCGAGCGGGGCACCCAAGAGACCCAGTACTTC

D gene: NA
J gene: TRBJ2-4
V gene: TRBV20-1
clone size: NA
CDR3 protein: CSAPLGAWSGEQYF
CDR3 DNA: TGCAGTGCTCCCCTTGGGGCATGGTCGGGAGAGCAGTACTTC

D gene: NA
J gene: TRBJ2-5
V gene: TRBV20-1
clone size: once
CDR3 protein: CSANQLVLETQYF
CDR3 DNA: TGCAGTGCTAACCAACTAGTGTTGGAGACCCAGTACTTC

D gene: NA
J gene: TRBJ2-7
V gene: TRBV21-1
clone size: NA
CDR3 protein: CAGIKNRHNSYEQYF
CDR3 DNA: TGTGCCGGCATAAAAAATAGACACAACTCCTACGAGCAGTACTTC

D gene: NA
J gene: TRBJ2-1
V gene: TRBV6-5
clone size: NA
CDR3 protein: CASRLRGSGTYNEQFF
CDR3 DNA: TGTGCCAGCAGGCTAAGGGGGAGCGGGACTTACAATGAGCAGTTCTTC

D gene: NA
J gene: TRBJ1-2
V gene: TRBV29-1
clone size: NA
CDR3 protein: CSVEDQGAGYTF
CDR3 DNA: TGCAGCGTTGAAGATCAGGGCGCTGGCTACACCTTC

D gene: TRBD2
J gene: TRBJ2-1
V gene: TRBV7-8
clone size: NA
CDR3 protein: CASSPSWGGTYNEQFF
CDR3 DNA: TGTGCCAGCAGCCCCTCTTGGGGGGGGACTTACAATGAGCAGTTCTTC

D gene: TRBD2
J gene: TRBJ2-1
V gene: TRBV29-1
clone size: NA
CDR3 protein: CSVIASGGEFGEQFF
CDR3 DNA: TGCAGCGTTATAGCTAGCGGGGGAGAATTTGGTGAGCAGTTCTTC

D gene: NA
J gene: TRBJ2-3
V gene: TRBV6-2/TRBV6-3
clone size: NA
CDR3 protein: CASRIAASTDTQYF
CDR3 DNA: TGTGCCAGCAGAATAGCGGCTAGCACAGATACGCAGTATTTT

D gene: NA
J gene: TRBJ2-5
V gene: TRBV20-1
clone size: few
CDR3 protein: CSARADSPPYF
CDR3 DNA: TGCAGTGCTAGAGCCGACAGCCCCCCGTACTTC

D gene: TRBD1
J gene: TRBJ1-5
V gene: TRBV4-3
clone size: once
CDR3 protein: CASSADRRGQGDQPQHF
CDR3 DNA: TGCGCCAGCAGCGCCGACCGAAGGGGGCAGGGGGATCAGCCCCAGCATTTT

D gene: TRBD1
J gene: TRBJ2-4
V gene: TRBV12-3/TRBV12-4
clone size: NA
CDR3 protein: CASSFWAGGLGNIQYF
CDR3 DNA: TGTGCCAGCAGTTTTTGGGCAGGGGGCTTGGGAAACATTCAGTACTTC

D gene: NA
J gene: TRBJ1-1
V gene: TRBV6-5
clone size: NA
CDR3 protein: CASRNREGGVNTEAFF
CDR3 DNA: TGTGCCAGCAGGAACAGGGAGGGGGGTGTGAACACTGAAGCTTTCTTT

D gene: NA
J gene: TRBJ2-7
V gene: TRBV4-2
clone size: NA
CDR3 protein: CASSQDSSESSYEQYF
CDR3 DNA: TGTGCCAGCAGCCAAGATTCTAGCGAGAGCTCCTACGAGCAGTACTTC

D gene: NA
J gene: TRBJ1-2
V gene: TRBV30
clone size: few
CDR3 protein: CAWSVGFFYGYTF
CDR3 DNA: TGTGCCTGGAGTGTAGGATTCTTCTATGGCTACACCTTC

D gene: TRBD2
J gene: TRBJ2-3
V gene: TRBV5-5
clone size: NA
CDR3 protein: CASSLRLAGVTDTQYF
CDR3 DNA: TGTGCCAGCAGCTTACGACTAGCGGGAGTAACAGATACGCAGTATTTT

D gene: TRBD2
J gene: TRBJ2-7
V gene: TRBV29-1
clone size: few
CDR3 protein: CSAKTSSNYEQYF
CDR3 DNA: TGCAGCGCCAAGACTAGCTCGAACTACGAGCAGTACTTC

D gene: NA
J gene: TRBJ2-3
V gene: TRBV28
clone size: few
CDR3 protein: CASSWGSGVSTDTQYF
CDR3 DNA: TGTGCCAGCAGTTGGGGTAGCGGAGTAAGCACAGATACGCAGTATTTT

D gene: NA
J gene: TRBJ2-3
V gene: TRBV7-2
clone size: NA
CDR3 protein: CASSVWGVTSTDTQYF
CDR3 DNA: TGTGCCAGCAGCGTTTGGGGGGTTACTAGCACAGATACGCAGTATTTT

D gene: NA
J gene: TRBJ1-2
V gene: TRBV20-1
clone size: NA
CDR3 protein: CSGSRGGGGYGYTF
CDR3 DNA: TGCAGTGGATCCCGAGGGGGAGGTGGCTATGGCTACACCTTC

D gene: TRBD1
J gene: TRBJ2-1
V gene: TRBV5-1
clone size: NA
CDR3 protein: CASSLRQGSSYNEQFF
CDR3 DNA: TGCGCCAGCAGCCTAAGACAGGGGTCGTCCTACAATGAGCAGTTCTTC

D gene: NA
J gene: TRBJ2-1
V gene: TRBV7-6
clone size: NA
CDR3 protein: CASSLSVEGQQFF
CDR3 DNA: TGTGCCAGCAGCTTATCGGTCGAAGGCCAGCAGTTCTTC

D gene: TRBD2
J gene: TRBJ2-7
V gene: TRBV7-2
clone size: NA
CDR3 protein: CASRGLAAYEQYF
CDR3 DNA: TGTGCCAGCAGGGGACTAGCGGCCTACGAGCAGTACTTC

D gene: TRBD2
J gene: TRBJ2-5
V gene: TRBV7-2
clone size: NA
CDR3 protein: CASSTGGGLLQETQYF
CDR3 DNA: TGTGCCAGCAGCACCGGGGGGGGCCTTCTCCAAGAGACCCAGTACTTC

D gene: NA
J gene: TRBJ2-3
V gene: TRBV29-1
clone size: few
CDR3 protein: CSVEQVVTDTQYF
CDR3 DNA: TGCAGCGTTGAACAGGTTGTCACAGATACGCAGTATTTT

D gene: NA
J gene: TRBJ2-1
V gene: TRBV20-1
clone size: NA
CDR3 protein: CSAGLASGKASDEQFF
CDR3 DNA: TGCAGTGCTGGACTTGCTAGTGGCAAAGCCTCGGATGAGCAGTTCTTC

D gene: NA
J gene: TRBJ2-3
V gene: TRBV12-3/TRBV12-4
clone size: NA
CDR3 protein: CASNSDRDTQYF
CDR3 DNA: TGTGCCAGCAACTCGGACAGAGATACGCAGTATTTT

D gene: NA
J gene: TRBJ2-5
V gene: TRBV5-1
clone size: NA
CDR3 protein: CASSDQLVADQYF
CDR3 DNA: TGCGCCAGCAGCGACCAACTAGTTGCCGACCAGTACTTC

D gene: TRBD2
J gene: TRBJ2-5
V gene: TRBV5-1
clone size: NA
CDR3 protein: CASSVDRTSGTNEQYF
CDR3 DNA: TGCGCCAGCAGCGTAGATAGGACTAGCGGGACCAATGAGCAGTACTTC

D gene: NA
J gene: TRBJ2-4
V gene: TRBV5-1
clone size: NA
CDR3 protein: CASSLETEVNIQYF
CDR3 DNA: TGCGCCAGCAGCTTGGAGACAGAAGTTAACATTCAGTACTTC

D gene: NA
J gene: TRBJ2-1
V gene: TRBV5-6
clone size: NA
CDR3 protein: CASSFRLVGSYNEQFF
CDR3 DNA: TGTGCCAGCAGCTTCCGATTGGTGGGCTCCTACAATGAGCAGTTCTTC

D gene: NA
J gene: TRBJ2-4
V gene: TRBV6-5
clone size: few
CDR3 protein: CASKPPAKNIQYF
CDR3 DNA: TGTGCCAGTAAGCCACCTGCCAAAAACATTCAGTACTTC

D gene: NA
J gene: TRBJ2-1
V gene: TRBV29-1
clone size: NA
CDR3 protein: CSVAGSDNEQFF
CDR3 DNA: TGCAGCGTTGCAGGGTCGGACAATGAGCAGTTCTTC

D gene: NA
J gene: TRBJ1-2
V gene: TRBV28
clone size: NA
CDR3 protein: CASSFDSKNYGYTF
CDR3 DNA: TGTGCCAGCAGTTTCGACAGCAAGAACTATGGCTACACCTTC

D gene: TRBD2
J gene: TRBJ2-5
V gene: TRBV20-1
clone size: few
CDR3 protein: CSAVWLAGGETQYF
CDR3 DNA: TGCAGTGCTGTGTGGCTAGCGGGGGGGGAGACCCAGTACTTC